This is a list of T cell receptor beta chains from one sample in a study of cytomegalovirus exposure and HLA in healthy donors. Using immunoSEQ multiplex PCR, the repertoire was profiled, and TCRdb retains in-frame clones only, with some absent. The data contain 120,000 or so clones, roughly 70% of them singletons. The sample consisted of PBMCs. The source is a man aged 30 to 45 in good health and CMV-seronegative. The CDR3 runs from the conserved cysteine through the conserved F or W. A D gene is named only where the DNA matches it firmly. The size entry is marked missing in some rows and otherwise reads once, few, many or a size class.

clone_size	v_call	j_call	d_call	cdr3_aa	cdr3_nt
.	TRBV5-1	TRBJ2-4	.	CASSLQGSNIQYF	TGCGCCAGCAGCTTGCAAGGGAGTAACATTCAGTACTTC
.	TRBV6-6	TRBJ1-4	.	CASSYVSGQKNEKLFF	TGTGCCAGCAGTTATGTATCAGGGCAGAAAAATGAAAAACTGTTTTTT
once	TRBV7-8	TRBJ2-2	TRBD1	CASSPWTGNTGELFF	TGTGCCAGCAGCCCATGGACAGGGAACACCGGGGAGCTGTTTTTT
.	TRBV11-2	TRBJ2-7	.	CASSLEGAQSYEQYF	TGTGCCAGCAGCTTAGAGGGGGCACAATCCTACGAGCAGTACTTC
.	TRBV2	TRBJ1-1	.	CASNRATEAFF	TGTGCCAGCAACAGGGCCACTGAAGCTTTCTTT
.	TRBV9	TRBJ2-3	.	CASSVEGADTQYF	TGTGCCAGCAGCGTAGAGGGGGCAGATACGCAGTATTTT
.	TRBV5-1	TRBJ2-7	TRBD1	CARGGPVTSASSYEQYF	TGCGCCAGAGGGGGCCCCGTCACTTCAGCGAGCTCCTACGAGCAGTACTTC
.	TRBV30	TRBJ2-7	TRBD1	CAWSLGTGHYEQYF	TGTGCCTGGAGTCTCGGGACAGGTCACTACGAGCAGTACTTC
.	TRBV5-1	TRBJ2-7	.	CASSLTGPYEQYF	TGCGCCAGCAGCTTGACAGGCCCCTACGAGCAGTACTTC
few	TRBV7-8	TRBJ1-5	.	CASSLWGGGNQPQHF	TGTGCCAGCAGCTTATGGGGCGGAGGCAATCAGCCCCAGCATTTT
.	TRBV6-5	TRBJ1-3	.	CASRRSSGNTIYF	TGTGCCAGCAGGAGGAGCTCTGGAAACACCATATATTTT
.	TRBV5-4	TRBJ1-6	TRBD1	CASSLGTGAYNSPLHF	TGTGCCAGCAGCCTAGGGACAGGGGCCTATAATTCACCCCTCCACTTT
.	TRBV19	TRBJ2-7	TRBD2	CASGTNLAYEQYF	TGTGCCAGTGGGACTAACCTGGCCTACGAGCAGTACTTC
.	TRBV27	TRBJ1-1	.	CASRSFRGNTEAFF	TGTGCCAGCAGATCGTTCAGGGGGAACACTGAAGCTTTCTTT
.	TRBV5-4	TRBJ2-5	TRBD1	CASSPEGAGETQYF	TGTGCCAGCAGCCCCGAGGGGGCGGGAGAGACCCAGTACTTC
few	TRBV6-5	TRBJ1-2	TRBD1	CASSPGQRYGYTF	TGTGCCAGCAGCCCGGGACAGAGATATGGCTACACCTTC
once	TRBV5-6	TRBJ2-5	.	CASSLPQPGFLRETQYF	TGTGCCAGCAGCCTACCCCAGCCCGGGTTTTTAAGAGAGACCCAGTACTTC
.	TRBV7-9	TRBJ1-1	.	CSSSPGQEAFF	TGTTCCAGCAGCCCCGGACAGGAAGCTTTCTTT
.	TRBV5-1	TRBJ2-7	TRBD1	CASSLTRQGPSSYGQYF	TGCGCCAGCAGCTTGACCCGACAGGGCCCAAGCTCCTACGGGCAGTACTTC
.	TRBV5-1	TRBJ2-3	TRBD2	CASSLVASGGLYTDTQYF	TGCGCCAGCAGCTTGGTGGCTAGCGGGGGGTTATACACAGATACGCAGTATTTT
few	TRBV7-9	TRBJ1-1	TRBD1	CASSVTGGKDTEAFF	TGTGCCAGCAGCGTTACAGGGGGCAAGGACACTGAAGCTTTCTTT
.	TRBV10-3	TRBJ1-4	.	CATRRQPGVGEKLFF	TGTGCCACCAGGCGACAACCAGGGGTGGGGGAAAAACTGTTTTTT
.	TRBV12-1	TRBJ1-5	.	CASSFHDRTSNQPQHF	TGTGCCAGCAGCTTCCACGACAGAACGTCGAATCAGCCCCAGCATTTT
.	TRBV14	TRBJ2-5	.	CASSQVLTGEQYF	TGTGCCAGCAGCCAAGTTTTAACGGGAGAGCAGTACTTC
once	TRBV5-1	TRBJ1-1	TRBD1	CASSLAGQGNTEAFF	TGCGCCAGCAGCTTGGCCGGACAGGGGAACACTGAAGCTTTCTTT
.	TRBV28	TRBJ1-1	.	CASSFEGWSTEAFF	TGTGCCAGCAGTTTCGAGGGTTGGAGCACTGAAGCTTTCTTT
.	TRBV6-6	TRBJ1-5	TRBD1	CASRSGTGNQPQHF	TGTGCCAGCAGATCAGGGACAGGGAATCAGCCCCAGCATTTT
.	TRBV19	TRBJ2-7	TRBD2	CASSIRLAAIYEQYF	TGTGCCAGTAGTATCCGACTAGCGGCAATCTACGAGCAGTACTTC
few	TRBV7-3	TRBJ2-1	TRBD2	CASNKLGGASDEQFF	TGTGCCAGCAACAAACTCGGGGGGGCCAGCGATGAGCAGTTCTTC
.	TRBV6-5	TRBJ2-3	.	CASSYAKQERTDTQYF	TGTGCCAGCAGTTACGCAAAACAGGAACGCACAGATACGCAGTATTTT